These 22 T cell receptor beta chains were all obtained from the same sample, sequenced in a study of T cell repertoires in cytomegalovirus infection. For these TCRs, the target antigens are not known. A single record per CDR3 protein comes from TCRdb applying MiXCR to the reads. The sample lists about 340,000 distinct CDR3 sequences; 25% to 35% were seen once. Sequencing was performed on cultured PBMCs, taken from culture after CMV antigen stimulation. These receptors were obtained from a human donor in good health (CMV status not recorded). Some clones in this sample may be carry-over from other donors' samples.

This clonotype was recorded a few times. The chain has TRBV27 and TRBJ2-3; D ambiguous. The CDR3 runs 14 residues. Per germline, CDR1 MNHEY and CDR2 SMNVEV (reference sequence). Trimming left V 4 bases short and J 2 bases short, with 10 bases between. CDR3: CASSSRSFTDTQYF. DNA of the CDR3: TGTGCCAGCAGTTCAAGGTCCTTCACAGATACGCAGTATTTT.

The rearrangement links TRBV18 to TRBJ2-4, with a weak D call TRBD2 (5 bases). The ends were cut back, 4 bases at V and 0 bases at J, with 19 bases in the middle. The CDR3 consists of 18 residues. Germline loops: CDR1 KGHSH, CDR2 LQKENI. The CDR3 DNA reads TGTGCCAGCTCACTCCCCAATGACTGGACTCTAGCCAAAAACATTCAGTACTTC. It is translated as CASSLPNDWTLAKNIQYF.

This clonotype was recorded a few times. The chain couples TRBV6-4 to TRBJ2-2, with TRBD2 matching 7 bases. The germline V gene has CDR1 MRHNA and CDR2 SNTAGT. The V segment lost 2 bases and the J segment 1 base; nucleotides outside the gene matches: 1. This CDR3 is 15 amino acids long. The CDR3 loop reads CASSDTSENTGELFF. For the CDR3, the DNA is TGTGCCAGCAGTGACACTAGCGAGAACACCGGGGAGCTGTTTTTT.

The chain joins TRBV28 to TRBJ2-7; D possibly corresponds to TRBD2 (6 bases). CDR1 is MDHEN and CDR2 is SYDVKM in the germline V gene. The length of the CDR3 is 14 residues. The V and J ends lost 7 bases and 6 bases respectively, with 19 bases between them. The CDR3 loop reads CASINGGAASEQYF. For the CDR3, the DNA is TGTGCCAGCATCAACGGGGGAGCCGCCTCCGAGCAGTACTTC.

This clonotype showed up many times. The chain has TRBV7-6 and TRBJ2-5; no clear D gene. V lost 6 bases and J 1 base, leaving 18 bases between the germline ends. Germline loops: CDR1 SGHVS, CDR2 FNYEAQ. This CDR3 spans 16 amino acids. In DNA form, the CDR3 reads TGTGCCAGCAGTCCCGGATCTTCCGGTCGCCAAGAGACCCAGTACTTC. This sequence encodes CASSPGSSGRQETQYF. Full variable domain (missing parts from reference TRBV7-6 and TRBJ2-5): GAGVSQSPRYKVTKRGQDVALRCDPISGHVSLYWYRQALGQGPEFLTYFNYEAQQDKSGLPNDRFSAERPEGSISTLTIQRTEQRDSAMYRCASSPGSSGRQETQYFGPGTRLLVL.

The gene calls are TRBV29-1 and TRBJ2-7, with 7 bases fitting TRBD2. Germline trimming cut 6 bases from V and 2 bases from J; bases unmatched to any gene: 7. The CDR3 runs to 13 residues. Germline V CDR1 and CDR2: SQVTM, ANQGSEA. The CDR3 loop reads CSVHSGAPYEQYF. CDR3 in DNA: TGCAGCGTCCACAGCGGGGCTCCCTACGAGCAGTACTTC.

The sample holds a few counts of this clonotype. This chain joins TRBV7-2 and TRBJ2-7; 15 positions match TRBD2. V was clipped by 4 bases and J by 5 bases; unmatched bases: 3. Germline V gives CDR1 SGHTA, CDR2 FQGNSA. CDR3 size: 15 residues. As DNA, the CDR3 is TGTGCCAGCAGCTCCGGACTAGCGGGAGGGAACGAGCAGTACTTC. Encoded protein: CASSSGLAGGNEQYF.

V is TRBV3-1 and J is TRBJ1-4, with 10 bases lining up with TRBD1. Germline V CDR1 and CDR2: LGHDT, YNNKEL (reference sequence). The CDR3 covers 18 residues. Germline trimming cut 4 bases from V and 3 bases from J; bases unmatched to any gene: 11. The chain's CDR3 is CASSLWGGQGMSNEKLFF. The CDR3 coding sequence is TGTGCCAGCAGCCTCTGGGGGGGACAGGGGATGTCTAATGAAAAACTGTTTTTT.

The V and J genes are TRBV7-8 and TRBJ1-1, with TRBD1 as a possible D gene (6 bases). Trimming pared 2 bases from V and 4 bases from J, leaving 14 bases between. The germline V gene encodes CDR1 SGHVS and CDR2 FQNEAQ. CDR3 size: 15 residues. CDR3 nucleotides: TGTGCCAGCAGCTTAAGGGACACCTATCTCACTGAAGCTTTCTTT. This codes for CASSLRDTYLTEAFF.

The genes are TRBV7-2 and TRBJ2-1, with 13 positions matching TRBD2. This CDR3 spans 15 amino acids. V lost 3 bases to trimming and J lost 6 bases; unmatched junction nucleotides: 2. The germline V gene encodes CDR1 SGHTA and CDR2 FQGNSA. In DNA form, the CDR3 reads TGTGCCAGCAGCTTCGGGACTAGCGGGATCAATGAGCAGTTCTTC. This sequence encodes CASSFGTSGINEQFF. The full variable domain, in which reference TRBV7-2 and TRBJ2-1 provide the parts outside the CDR3, is GAGVSQSPSNKVTEKGKDVELRCDPISGHTALYWYRQSLGQGLEFLIYFQGNSAPDKSGLPSDRFSAERTGGSVSTLTIQRTQQEDSAVYLCASSFGTSGINEQFFGPGTRLTVL.

In its sample, this clonotype was seen many times. V gene TRBV7-8 combines with J gene TRBJ1-2; a weak D match, TRBD1 (5 bases). Germline loops: CDR1 SGHVS, CDR2 FQNEAQ. The V and J ends lost 5 bases and 4 bases respectively, with 17 bases between them. This CDR3 comprises 15 residues. The CDR3, as DNA: TGTGCCAGCAGCCCTAGCGTAGGGGACTCCTATGGCTACACCTTC. Its protein product is CASSPSVGDSYGYTF.

This clonotype was counted ten times or more. The rearrangement links TRBV7-9 to TRBJ2-3; D could derive from TRBD1 or TRBD2 (5 bases each). The germline V gene has CDR1 SEHNR and CDR2 FQNEAQ (reference sequence). CDR3 size: 15 residues. V gave up 8 bases and J gave up 2 bases, with 17 bases separating them. The CDR3 sequence: CASQGGTGITDTQYF. The CDR3 DNA follows: TGTGCCAGCCAGGGTGGGACGGGAATCACAGATACGCAGTATTTT.

This clonotype was picked up a small number of times. The chain carries TRBV19 and TRBJ1-5; D not resolved. With 8 bases removed from V and 4 bases from J, the gap between germline ends came to 15 bases. Germline CDR1 reads LNHDA; CDR2 reads SQIVND (reference sequence). The CDR3 spans 14 residues. The CDR3 reads CASGERVGNQPQHF. In DNA form, the CDR3 reads TGTGCCAGTGGGGAAAGGGTTGGTAATCAGCCCCAGCATTTT.

This clonotype occurred a few times. The chain recombines TRBV28 with TRBJ2-5; D uncertain. The CDR3 sequence is 19 residues long. V lost 3 bases to trimming and J lost 5 bases, with 28 bases between them. Germline V CDR1 and CDR2: MDHEN, SYDVKM. The CDR3 loop is CASSLVLLTDREALETQYF. The DNA for the CDR3 is TGTGCCAGCAGTTTGGTGCTGCTGACGGACCGTGAGGCTTTGGAGACCCAGTACTTC.

There are a few counts of this clonotype. CDR3 loop: CASSPGGTQETQYF. The CDR3 nucleotides read TGTGCCAGCAGTCCCGGGGGGACTCAAGAGACCCAGTACTTC. The genes are TRBV12-3 or TRBV12-4 and TRBJ2-5; 7 bases agree with TRBD2. J lost 2 bases, V lost 5 bases, and 5 bases had no gene match. The CDR3 covers 14 residues.

The chain recombines TRBV12-3 or TRBV12-4 with TRBJ1-1; no clear D. V was pared by 3 bases and J by 7 bases, with 12 bases between. The CDR3 extends over 13 amino acids. The CDR3 here is CASSFFAGLEAFF. The CDR3 DNA is TGTGCCAGCAGTTTTTTTGCCGGTCTTGAAGCTTTCTTT.

The chain has TRBV7-6 and TRBJ1-5; 8 nucleotides line up with TRBD1. The CDR3 sequence is 14 residues long. J was trimmed by 2 bases and V by 5 bases; bases with no gene match: 2. Germline CDR1 is SGHVS and CDR2 is FNYEAQ. The CDR3, as DNA: TGTGCCAGCAGCCGGGGACAGGGCAATCAGCCCCAGCATTTT. Translating it yields CASSRGQGNQPQHF.

The rearrangement links TRBV6-6 to TRBJ1-2; possibly TRBD1 for D (5 bases). Per the germline V gene, CDR1 is MNHNY and CDR2 is SVGAGI (reference sequence). CDR3 length: 14 residues. V lost 0 bases to trimming and J lost 8 bases, with 13 bases between them. CDR3 protein: CASSYSGGTRGYTF. As DNA, the CDR3 is TGTGCCAGCAGTTACTCGGGGGGGACTCGGGGCTACACCTTC.

This clonotype was counted only a few times. The chain combines TRBV12-3 or TRBV12-4 with TRBJ2-2; D perhaps matches TRBD2 (6 bases). Trimming stripped 4 bases from V and 8 bases from J, with 11 bases between. CDR3 length equals 13 residues. The CDR3 DNA sequence: TGTGCCAGCAGTTCTAGCGATTCGGGGGAGCTGTTTTTT. It translates to CASSSSDSGELFF.

V is TRBV6-1 and J is TRBJ1-5; D might be TRBD1 (5 bases). The germline V and J ends were trimmed by 4 bases and 5 bases, with 12 bases remaining between them. The CDR3 has 14 amino acids. Per germline, CDR1 MNHNS and CDR2 SASEGT. The CDR3 loop is CASSAQGGDQPQHF. The CDR3, as DNA: TGTGCCAGCAGTGCGCAGGGAGGAGATCAGCCCCAGCATTTT.

The chain employs TRBV19 and TRBJ2-2; D possibly uses TRBD1 or TRBD2 (6 bases each). Germline-derived CDR1 and CDR2 are LNHDA and SQIVND (reference sequence). Trimming shortened V by 9 bases and J by 6 bases, and 17 bases separated the two germline ends. The CDR3 totals 14 residues. DNA for the CDR3: TGTGCCAGCGGGGGCAGGGGATATCCCGGGGAGCTGTTTTTT. This sequence encodes CASGGRGYPGELFF.

The V call is TRBV4-1, the J call TRBJ1-5, with TRBD1 identical over 7 bases. Looked up from germline, CDR1 is MGHRA and CDR2 is YSYEKL. This CDR3 has 15 amino acids. After removal of 3 bases from V and 1 base from J, the junction contained 3 bases not matched to a gene. In DNA, the CDR3 is TGCGCCAGCAGCCAGACAGGGAGGAGCAATCAGCCCCAGCATTTT. It specifies CASSQTGRSNQPQHF.